Listed below are T cell receptor beta chains from one sample, sequenced in a study of blood T cell repertoires in COVID-19. Using immunoSEQ multiplex PCR, the repertoire was profiled, and TCRdb retains in-frame clones only, with some absent. Altogether about 49,000 clones are present, 81% being singletons, with the ten largest covering 20% to 25%. The sequenced material came from peripheral blood. The receptors stem from a woman older than 75 with COVID-19, enrolled during active disease. Both conserved end residues are part of each CDR3. Each record gives: D gene, V gene, CDR3 length, J gene, clone size, CDR3 protein, CDR3 DNA. The D gene is left open where the match is weak. A row's size may be missing; if present it is once, few, many or a size class.

D: -; V: TRBV7-9; length: 14; J: TRBJ2-7; size: once; CDR3: CASSSRDITIKQYF; DNA: TGTGCCAGCAGCTCCCGGGACATAACAATTAAGCAGTACTTC
D: TRBD1; V: TRBV20-1; length: 11; J: TRBJ1-2; size: -; CDR3: CSATGGVGYTF; DNA: TGCAGTGCTACAGGGGGCGTTGGCTACACCTTC
D: -; V: TRBV4-1; length: 13; J: TRBJ1-1; size: -; CDR3: CASRPDWNTEAFF; DNA: TGCGCCAGCAGACCCGACTGGAACACTGAAGCTTTCTTT
D: TRBD1; V: TRBV11-3; length: 15; J: TRBJ2-1; size: -; CDR3: CASSPGTGAYNEQFF; DNA: TGTGCCAGCAGCCCCGGGACAGGGGCTTACAATGAGCAGTTCTTC
D: -; V: TRBV6-5; length: 14; J: TRBJ2-1; size: -; CDR3: CASLLGSSYNEQFF; DNA: TGTGCCAGCCTCCTGGGGAGCTCCTACAATGAGCAGTTCTTC
D: TRBD2; V: TRBV5-1; length: 17; J: TRBJ2-5; size: once; CDR3: CASSLAGTSGPQETQYF; DNA: TGCGCCAGCAGCTTAGCCGGGACTAGCGGTCCCCAAGAGACCCAGTACTTC
D: TRBD2; V: TRBV19; length: 15; J: TRBJ2-2; size: -; CDR3: CASSLAGVNTGELFF; DNA: TGTGCCAGTAGTCTAGCGGGAGTTAACACCGGGGAGCTGTTTTTT
D: -; V: TRBV10-3; length: 14; J: TRBJ2-1; size: few; CDR3: CAISQRSSYNEQFF; DNA: TGTGCCATCAGCCAGCGGAGCTCCTACAATGAGCAGTTCTTC
D: -; V: TRBV6-5; length: 14; J: TRBJ1-1; size: -; CDR3: CASSYAGVNTEAFF; DNA: TGTGCCAGCAGTTATGCGGGTGTCAACACTGAAGCTTTCTTT
D: -; V: TRBV3-1/TRBV3-2; length: 15; J: TRBJ1-3; size: -; CDR3: CASSQTGTSGNTIYF; DNA: TGTGCCAGCAGCCAAACAGGGACCTCTGGAAACACCATATATTTT
D: -; V: TRBV10-2; length: 13; J: TRBJ2-7; size: -; CDR3: CASSEAGRNEQYF; DNA: TGCGCCAGCAGTGAGGCTGGCAGGAACGAGCAGTACTTC
D: TRBD1; V: TRBV6-6; length: 13; J: TRBJ1-2; size: -; CDR3: CASSHGQDRGYTF; DNA: TGTGCCAGCAGCCACGGACAGGACCGGGGCTACACCTTC
D: TRBD1; V: TRBV27; length: 13; J: TRBJ2-1; size: once; CDR3: CASSWTGYNEQFF; DNA: TGTGCCAGCAGTTGGACAGGTTACAATGAGCAGTTCTTC
D: TRBD1; V: TRBV27; length: 14; J: TRBJ2-7; size: -; CDR3: CASSFTGQPYEQYF; DNA: TGTGCCAGCAGTTTCACGGGACAGCCCTACGAGCAGTACTTC
D: TRBD2; V: TRBV27; length: 15; J: TRBJ2-5; size: once; CDR3: CASPRAGGTGETQYF; DNA: TGTGCCAGCCCTAGGGCGGGAGGGACGGGAGAGACCCAGTACTTC
D: TRBD2; V: TRBV30; length: 14; J: TRBJ2-7; size: once; CDR3: CASPGLADPYEQYF; DNA: TGTGCCTCCCCGGGACTAGCGGACCCCTACGAGCAGTACTTC
D: -; V: TRBV5-8; length: 14; J: TRBJ1-4; size: once; CDR3: CASRTWGGDEKLFF; DNA: TGTGCCAGCAGGACGTGGGGGGGAGATGAAAAACTGTTTTTT
D: -; V: TRBV14; length: 14; J: TRBJ1-3; size: -; CDR3: CASKATYSGNTIYF; DNA: TGTGCCAGCAAGGCGACATACTCTGGAAACACCATATATTTT
D: -; V: TRBV27; length: 16; J: TRBJ2-7; size: -; CDR3: CASSSRLADLQYEQYF; DNA: TGTGCCAGCAGTAGCAGACTCGCAGATTTGCAATACGAGCAGTACTTC
D: -; V: TRBV6-5; length: 13; J: TRBJ1-4; size: -; CDR3: CASSRTYNEKLFF; DNA: TGTGCCAGCAGCAGGACATATAATGAAAAACTGTTTTTT
D: -; V: TRBV10-1; length: 12; J: TRBJ2-6; size: -; CDR3: CASSGQANVLTF; DNA: TGCGCCAGCAGTGGTCAGGCCAACGTCCTGACTTTC
D: -; V: TRBV29-1; length: 11; J: TRBJ2-3; size: -; CDR3: CSVDGGDTQYF; DNA: TGCAGCGTTGACGGCGGGGATACGCAGTATTTT
D: -; V: TRBV15; length: 12; J: TRBJ2-7; size: many; CDR3: CATSRDPGEQYF; DNA: TGTGCCACCAGCAGAGATCCGGGAGAGCAGTACTTC
D: -; V: TRBV6-6; length: 15; J: TRBJ1-1; size: -; CDR3: CASSGKGGRNTEAFF; DNA: TGTGCCAGCAGTGGAAAGGGGGGGAGGAACACTGAAGCTTTCTTT
D: -; V: TRBV28; length: 13; J: TRBJ1-5; size: -; CDR3: CASSFPGNQPQHF; DNA: TGTGCCAGCAGTTTCCCCGGCAATCAGCCCCAGCATTTT
D: TRBD1; V: TRBV18; length: 16; J: TRBJ1-1; size: once; CDR3: CASSPSLGTANTEAFF; DNA: TGTGCCAGCTCACCAAGCCTCGGGACAGCAAACACTGAAGCTTTCTTT
D: -; V: TRBV18; length: 15; J: TRBJ1-2; size: -; CDR3: CASSPPEKRGHGYTF; DNA: TGTGCCAGCTCACCACCGGAGAAGAGAGGGCACGGCTACACCTTC
D: TRBD2; V: TRBV5-6; length: 15; J: TRBJ2-5; size: -; CDR3: CASSFLGTGGETQYF; DNA: TGTGCCAGCAGCTTTCTTGGGACCGGGGGGGAGACCCAGTACTTC
D: TRBD1; V: TRBV6-2/TRBV6-3; length: 16; J: TRBJ1-2; size: -; CDR3: CASSPRDRALNYGYTF; DNA: TGTGCCAGCAGCCCTCGGGACAGGGCCCTCAACTATGGCTACACCTTC
D: -; V: TRBV7-9; length: 14; J: TRBJ1-2; size: once; CDR3: CASSLREEGYGYTF; DNA: TGTGCCAGCAGCTTGAGGGAGGAAGGATATGGCTACACCTTC
D: -; V: TRBV5-8; length: 13; J: TRBJ2-2; size: -; CDR3: CASTRSGSGELFF; DNA: TGTGCCAGCACCCGGTCGGGGTCCGGGGAGCTGTTTTTT
D: TRBD1; V: TRBV30; length: 13; J: TRBJ2-5; size: -; CDR3: CAGRRQGMETQYF; DNA: TGTGCCGGGCGGCGACAGGGAATGGAGACCCAGTACTTC
D: -; V: TRBV19; length: 13; J: TRBJ1-5; size: -; CDR3: CASSIRDHQPQHF; DNA: TGTGCCAGTAGTATACGGGATCATCAGCCCCAGCATTTT
D: TRBD2; V: TRBV4-1; length: 17; J: TRBJ2-3; size: -; CDR3: CASSHRASGRETDTQYF; DNA: TGCGCCAGCAGCCACCGCGCTAGCGGGAGGGAAACAGATACGCAGTATTTT
D: -; V: TRBV2; length: 13; J: TRBJ2-3; size: once; CDR3: CASNLATTDTQYF; DNA: TGTGCCAGCAACCTAGCTACCACAGATACGCAGTATTTT
D: -; V: TRBV3-1/TRBV3-2; length: 14; J: TRBJ2-2; size: -; CDR3: CASSQRANTGELFF; DNA: TGTGCCAGCAGCCAACGGGCGAACACCGGGGAGCTGTTTTTT
D: TRBD2; V: TRBV24-1; length: 15; J: TRBJ2-2; size: -; CDR3: CATWGGVGNTGELFF; DNA: TGTGCCACATGGGGGGGAGTCGGGAACACCGGGGAGCTGTTTTTT
D: TRBD1; V: TRBV27; length: 14; J: TRBJ2-7; size: -; CDR3: CASSRTGSSYEQYF; DNA: TGTGCCAGCAGTCGGACAGGGTCCTCCTACGAGCAGTACTTC
D: -; V: TRBV18; length: 13; J: TRBJ2-3; size: -; CDR3: CASSLQHLDTQYF; DNA: TGTGCCAGCTCACTGCAACATTTGGATACGCAGTATTTT
D: -; V: TRBV3-1/TRBV3-2; length: 15; J: TRBJ2-7; size: -; CDR3: CASSRLTVSSYEQYF; DNA: TGTGCCAGCAGCCGCCTAACCGTAAGCTCCTACGAGCAGTACTTC
D: -; V: TRBV25-1; length: 16; J: TRBJ2-3; size: -; CDR3: CASSDHLAVLADTQYF; DNA: TGTGCCAGCAGTGACCACTTAGCGGTATTGGCAGATACGCAGTATTTT
D: TRBD2; V: TRBV29-1; length: 14; J: TRBJ2-7; size: -; CDR3: CSVELASGFYEQYF; DNA: TGCAGCGTCGAATTGGCTAGCGGGTTCTACGAGCAGTACTTC
D: TRBD2; V: TRBV15; length: 17; J: TRBJ2-5; size: -; CDR3: CATSRDWSAGGKETQYF; DNA: TGTGCCACCAGCAGAGATTGGAGTGCGGGAGGTAAAGAGACCCAGTACTTC
D: TRBD2; V: TRBV7-9; length: 17; J: TRBJ2-7; size: -; CDR3: CASSWSSGRGFLHEQYF; DNA: TGTGCCAGCAGCTGGTCTAGCGGGAGGGGTTTCCTACACGAGCAGTACTTC
D: -; V: TRBV30; length: 15; J: TRBJ2-5; size: -; CDR3: CAWSISRGGLQTQYF; DNA: TGTGCCTGGAGTATCTCGAGGGGGGGGCTGCAGACCCAGTACTTC
D: TRBD2; V: TRBV7-3; length: 15; J: TRBJ2-1; size: -; CDR3: CASSRTSGREGEQFF; DNA: TGTGCCAGCAGCCGGACTAGCGGGAGGGAGGGTGAGCAGTTCTTC
D: TRBD1; V: TRBV4-1; length: 15; J: TRBJ2-1; size: few; CDR3: CASSQMTGLYNEQFF; DNA: TGCGCCAGCAGCCAAATGACAGGGTTGTACAATGAGCAGTTCTTC
D: TRBD1; V: TRBV29-1; length: 13; J: TRBJ1-1; size: -; CDR3: CSVVRQGGTEAFF; DNA: TGCAGCGTTGTTCGACAGGGGGGCACTGAAGCTTTCTTT
D: TRBD2; V: TRBV6-5; length: 13; J: TRBJ2-2; size: -; CDR3: CASGLANTGELFF; DNA: TGTGCCAGCGGACTAGCGAACACCGGGGAGCTGTTTTTT
D: TRBD2; V: TRBV5-4; length: 14; J: TRBJ2-7; size: -; CDR3: CASSTGTRSYEQYF; DNA: TGTGCCAGCAGCACGGGGACTAGATCCTACGAGCAGTACTTC
D: -; V: TRBV28; length: 12; J: TRBJ1-2; size: -; CDR3: CASSWQGAGYTF; DNA: TGTGCCAGCAGTTGGCAGGGCGCTGGCTACACCTTC
D: -; V: TRBV5-5; length: 15; J: TRBJ2-2; size: -; CDR3: CASSRGTQVGGELFF; DNA: TGTGCCAGCAGCCGTGGGACACAGGTCGGCGGGGAGCTGTTTTTT
D: -; V: TRBV21-1; length: 13; J: TRBJ2-1; size: -; CDR3: CASSKGRAPEQFF; DNA: TGTGCCAGCAGCAAAGGGAGAGCACCAGAGCAGTTCTTC
D: TRBD2; V: TRBV7-3; length: 13; J: TRBJ2-3; size: -; CDR3: CASSLKLADTQYF; DNA: TGTGCCAGCAGCTTAAAACTAGCGGATACGCAGTATTTT
D: -; V: TRBV30; length: 13; J: TRBJ1-5; size: -; CDR3: CAWSVLMNQPQHF; DNA: TGTGCCTGGAGTGTACTAATGAATCAGCCCCAGCATTTT
D: -; V: TRBV28; length: 15; J: TRBJ1-6; size: -; CDR3: CASRGAGLGNSPLHF; DNA: TGTGCCAGCAGGGGAGCGGGCCTTGGGAATTCACCCCTCCACTTT
D: TRBD1; V: TRBV10-3; length: 16; J: TRBJ2-7; size: -; CDR3: CAISDPDRGFSYEQYF; DNA: TGTGCCATCAGTGACCCGGACAGGGGATTCTCCTACGAGCAGTACTTC
D: TRBD1; V: TRBV11-3; length: 13; J: TRBJ1-1; size: -; CDR3: CASGQGKNTEAFF; DNA: TGTGCCAGCGGACAGGGGAAGAACACTGAAGCTTTCTTT